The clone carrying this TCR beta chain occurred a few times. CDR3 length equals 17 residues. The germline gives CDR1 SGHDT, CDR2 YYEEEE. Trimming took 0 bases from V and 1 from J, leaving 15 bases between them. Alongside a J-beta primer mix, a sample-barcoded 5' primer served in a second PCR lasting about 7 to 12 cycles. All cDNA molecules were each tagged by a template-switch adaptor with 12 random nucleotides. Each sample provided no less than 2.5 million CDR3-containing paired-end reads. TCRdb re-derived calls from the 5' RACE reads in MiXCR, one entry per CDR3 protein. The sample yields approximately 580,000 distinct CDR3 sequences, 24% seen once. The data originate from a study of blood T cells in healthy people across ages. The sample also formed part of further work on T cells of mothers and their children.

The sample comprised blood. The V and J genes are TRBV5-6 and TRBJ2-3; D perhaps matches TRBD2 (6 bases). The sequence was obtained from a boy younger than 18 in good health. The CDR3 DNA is TGTGCCAGCAGCTTGGCCGGGGCGGGGCCTGGCACAGATACGCAGTATTTT. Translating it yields CASSLAGAGPGTDTQYF. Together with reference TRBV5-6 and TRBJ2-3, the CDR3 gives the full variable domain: DAGVTQSPTHLIKTRGQQVTLRCSPKSGHDTVSWYQQALGQGPQFIFQYYEEEERQRGNFPDRFSGHQFPNYSSELNVNALLLGDSALYLCASSLAGAGPGTDTQYFGPGTRLTVL.